This is a list of T cell receptor beta chains from one sample in a study of glioma-infiltrating T cells after dendritic cell vaccination. Sequencing used immunoSEQ multiplex PCR; TCRdb keeps in-frame clones, though not all of them. The data show some 60,000 clones, about 79% seen once. The sample consisted of blood, taken after dendritic cell vaccination. These receptor sequences come from a human donor with glioblastoma. The CDR3 runs from the conserved cysteine through the conserved F or W. A D gene is named only where the DNA matches it firmly. Size values are once, few and many counts, or a class for expanded clones, and some rows have none.

clone size,V gene,J gene,D gene,CDR3 DNA,CDR3 protein
.,TRBV4-1,TRBJ2-7,TRBD2,TGCGCCAGCAGCCAAGAGACTAGCGGGGACTACGAGCAGTACTTC,CASSQETSGDYEQYF
few,TRBV7-9,TRBJ2-5,TRBD1,TGTGCCAGCAGTCCTCGACAGGGTGAGGCACAAGAGACCCAGTACTTC,CASSPRQGEAQETQYF
.,TRBV7-9,TRBJ2-7,TRBD1,TGTGCCAGCAGCTCCTCCGGGACAGGGTACGAGCAGTACTTC,CASSSSGTGYEQYF
.,TRBV4-1,TRBJ2-7,.,TGCGCCAGCAGCCCCCGACAGAATCTAGCGGTAGGGGTGCAGGGGCGGGAGCAGTACTTC,CASSPRQNLAVGVQGREQYF
.,TRBV4-3,TRBJ2-7,.,TGCGCCAGCAGCCAAGAGCGGGGGCCCACCTACGAGCAGTACTTC,CASSQERGPTYEQYF
.,TRBV5-1,TRBJ1-1,TRBD1,TGCGCCAGCAGCTTGAGGGGGCCCACTGAAGCTTTCTTT,CASSLRGPTEAFF
.,TRBV6-6,TRBJ2-7,.,TGTGCCAGCAGTTCGGTCTCCTACGAGCAGTACTTC,CASSSVSYEQYF
.,TRBV13,TRBJ1-4,.,TGTGCCAGCAGCCGGGGAACAACTAATGAAAAACTGTTTTTT,CASSRGTTNEKLFF
.,TRBV19,TRBJ1-4,TRBD1,TGTGCCAGTAGTTCCGTCACGACAGGGACTAATGAAAAACTGTTTTTT,CASSSVTTGTNEKLFF
.,TRBV5-4,TRBJ1-4,.,TGTGCCAGCAGCCCGTCGGCGGGGGGGGCTAATGAAAAACTGTTTTTT,CASSPSAGGANEKLFF
.,TRBV5-4,TRBJ2-5,.,TGTGCCAGCAGCGACGGAAGCGCACAAGAGACCCAGTACTTC,CASSDGSAQETQYF
.,TRBV29-1,TRBJ1-1,.,TGCAGCGTTGACTGGACAGATGAAGCTTTCTTT,CSVDWTDEAFF
once,TRBV6-1,TRBJ2-7,TRBD1,TGTGCCAGCAGCGGGACAGATCCCTACGAGCAGTACTTC,CASSGTDPYEQYF
.,TRBV5-1,TRBJ2-7,.,TGCGCCAGCAGCCTTGGGGCCGGGCTAGGGGTAGCCTACGAGCAGTACTTC,CASSLGAGLGVAYEQYF
.,TRBV5-5,TRBJ2-3,TRBD2,TGTGCCAGCAGCCCTCTAGCGGGGGGGAGCACAGATACGCAGTATTTT,CASSPLAGGSTDTQYF
few,TRBV5-1,TRBJ2-2,TRBD2,TGCGCCAGCAGCCTCGAGCGGGGGGCGGACACCGGGGAGCTGTTTTTT,CASSLERGADTGELFF
few,TRBV28,TRBJ2-7,TRBD2,TGTGCCAGCAGTTTTGCCCTAGCGGGGCTCTCCTACGAGCAGTACTTC,CASSFALAGLSYEQYF
.,TRBV5-1,TRBJ2-1,.,TGCGCCAGCAGCTTGACCTTCCAGTCCTACAATGAGCAGTTCTTC,CASSLTFQSYNEQFF
.,TRBV5-1,TRBJ2-3,TRBD1,TGCGCCAGCAGCTGGGGACAGGGCTCAGATACGCAGTATTTT,CASSWGQGSDTQYF
few,TRBV7-3,TRBJ2-1,TRBD2,TGTGCCAGCAGCGCAGTAGCGGGAGACAATGAGCAGTTCTTC,CASSAVAGDNEQFF
.,TRBV18,TRBJ1-1,.,TGTGCCAGCTCACCACGGGTAGCTTCGAACACTGAAGCTTTCTTT,CASSPRVASNTEAFF
.,TRBV2,TRBJ2-2,TRBD2,TGTGCCAGCAGTCGACTAGCGGGGGATACCACCGGGGAGCTGTTTTTT,CASSRLAGDTTGELFF
.,TRBV5-1,TRBJ2-5,.,TGCGCCAGCAGCTTGACCACACAAGAGACCCAGTACTTC,CASSLTTQETQYF
.,TRBV6-4,TRBJ1-4,.,TGTGCCAGCAGCGATCGAGTCGGGGGGAAACTGTTTTTT,CASSDRVGGKLFF
.,TRBV9,TRBJ1-2,TRBD1,TGTGCCAGCAGCGTAGATTCCGGGACAGGTGGCTACACCTTC,CASSVDSGTGGYTF
.,TRBV11-2,TRBJ1-4,.,TGTGCCAGCAGCTCCACGGCAGGGGAGAATGAAAAACTGTTTTTT,CASSSTAGENEKLFF
.,TRBV6-1,TRBJ2-1,.,TGTGCCAGCAGTTTTACCCGGGACACGGGCGATGAGCAGTTCTTC,CASSFTRDTGDEQFF
.,TRBV4-1,TRBJ1-1,.,TGCGCCAGCAGGAGGAGCAACACTGAAGCTTTCTTT,CASRRSNTEAFF
.,TRBV16,TRBJ1-1,.,TGTGCCAGCAGCCAATACAGGTGGAACACTGAAGCTTTCTTT,CASSQYRWNTEAFF
.,TRBV11-2,TRBJ2-6,TRBD1,TGTGCCAGCAGTTTCGGACAGGATTCTGGGGCCAACGTCCTGACTTTC,CASSFGQDSGANVLTF
few,TRBV10-2,TRBJ1-3,.,TGCGCCAGCAGTGAGGGGGAGGGCTCTGGAAACACCATATATTTT,CASSEGEGSGNTIYF
.,TRBV7-2,TRBJ2-2,TRBD2,TGTGCCAGCAGCGCAACTAGCGGGGGGACCGGGGAGCTGTTTTTT,CASSATSGGTGELFF
.,TRBV4-1,TRBJ1-1,.,TGCGCCAGCAGCCAACTGGGCGACACTGAAGCTTTCTTT,CASSQLGDTEAFF
.,TRBV19,TRBJ2-1,.,TGTGCCAGTAGGGGCAAGGCGGGGCACAATGAGCAGTTCTTC,CASRGKAGHNEQFF
.,TRBV6-5,TRBJ1-2,.,TGTGCCAGCAGGGACTCGGGATATGGCTACACCTTC,CASRDSGYGYTF
few,TRBV5-6,TRBJ2-4,TRBD2,TGTGCCAGCAGCCTCGGCGGGGAGGGAAACATTCAGTACTTC,CASSLGGEGNIQYF